One and the same sample provided the 27 T cell receptor beta chains below, sequenced in a study of OX40 agonist ivuxolimab in advanced cancers. Profiled with immunoSEQ multiplex PCR; TCRdb holds only in-frame clones, not every one. The table records approximately 160,000 clones, 94% of them present only once. The sequencing used CD4+ or CD8+ T cells sorted from blood, collected in a trial of the OX40 agonist ivuxolimab. These receptors were collected from an adult with an advanced solid tumor such as melanoma, head and neck, liver or kidney cancer.

Comments on this clone: This sample also contains other DNA sequences that code for the same CDR3. The chain recombines TRBV2 with TRBJ2-1; 9 nucleotides line up with TRBD2. From germline, CDR1 is SNHLY and CDR2 FYNNEI. J gave up 0 bases and V 7 bases, and 4 bases lay outside the gene matches. The CDR3 consists of 15 residues. This chain's CDR3 is CASKIAGDSYNEQFF. CDR3 coding DNA: TGTGCCAGCAAAATAGCGGGAGACTCCTACAATGAGCAGTTCTTC.

The chain is built from TRBV29-1 and TRBJ2-2; D may be TRBD2 (6 bases). Germline lookup yields CDR1 SQVTM and CDR2 ANQGSEA. V was pared by 0 bases and J by 4 bases, with 9 bases between. This CDR3 spans 14 amino acids. CDR3 sequence reads: CSVEEIGGTGELFF. In nucleotides, the CDR3 is TGCAGCGTTGAAGAAATCGGGGGCACCGGGGAGCTGTTTTTT.

The V gene is TRBV5-1, the J gene TRBJ1-2; D remains unclear. Germline V lookup: CDR1 SGHRS, CDR2 YFSETQ. This CDR3 region has 12 residues. Trimming took 7 bases from V and 2 from J, leaving 9 bases between them. This CDR3 reads CASGAFNYGYTF. CDR3 DNA sequence: TGCGCCAGCGGCGCCTTCAACTATGGCTACACCTTC.

The chain is built from TRBV12-5 and TRBJ1-5, with D tentatively TRBD1 (5 bases). Germline CDR1 is LGHNT and CDR2 is FRNRAP. This CDR3 comprises 14 residues. V was clipped by 5 bases and J by 5 bases, with 13 bases between them. CDR3 region: CASGPPDSYQPQHF. Written as DNA, the CDR3 is TGTGCTAGTGGTCCCCCTGACAGCTATCAGCCCCAGCATTTT.

This rearrangement joins TRBV28 to TRBJ1-2; D gene unclear. The germline gives CDR1 MDHEN, CDR2 SYDVKM. V shed 3 bases and J shed 2 bases, with 10 bases lying between them. This CDR3 is built from 14 residues. CDR3 sequence (DNA): TGTGCCAGCAGTTTCGGCACTTCGAACTATGGCTACACCTTC. Its protein product is CASSFGTSNYGYTF.

This chain joins TRBV10-3 and TRBJ1-2; D is uncertain. Trimming took off 5 bases at V and 6 bases at J, with 13 bases between the two ends. Per germline, CDR1 ENHRY and CDR2 SYGVKD. The CDR3 is 13 amino acids. The DNA of the CDR3 is TGTGCCATCAGTTCAATTGAGGAGGATGGCTACACCTTC. Translated: CAISSIEEDGYTF.

CDR3: CASSFQPYNEQFF. The DNA of the CDR3 is TGTGCCAGCAGCTTCCAGCCGTACAATGAGCAGTTCTTC. The J gene is TRBJ2-1, the V gene TRBV7-2; no clear D. Germline V gene sequence: CDR1 SGHTA, CDR2 FQGNSA. The CDR3 runs to 13 residues. With 3 bases removed from V and 4 bases from J, the gap between germline ends came to 7 bases.

The genes are TRBV11-2 and TRBJ1-3; D gene uncertain. In germline, CDR1 is SGHAT, CDR2 FQNNGV. The CDR3 is made up of 14 amino acids. Trimming removed 3 bases from V and 4 bases from J, with 10 bases in between. The CDR3 loop is CASSFHAAGNTIYF. The DNA for the CDR3 is TGTGCCAGCAGCTTTCATGCAGCCGGAAACACCATATATTTT.

The chain uses TRBV5-1 and TRBJ1-5, with 8 nucleotides matching TRBD1. The CDR3 is made up of 15 amino acids. V lost 5 bases to trimming and J lost 4 bases; unmatched junction nucleotides: 8. The germline CDR1 and CDR2 sequences are SGHRS and YFSETQ. The CDR3 loop reads CASSLTGGKNQPQHF. The CDR3 DNA is TGCGCCAGCAGTCTTACAGGGGGGAAGAATCAGCCCCAGCATTTT.

This chain uses TRBV18 with TRBJ2-7; D not resolved. Germline V gene data show CDR1 as KGHSH and CDR2 as LQKENI. V gave up 5 bases and J gave up 0 bases, with 8 bases separating them. The CDR3 has 13 amino acids. The CDR3, as DNA: TGTGCCAGCTCAACGACGGACTCCTACGAGCAGTACTTC. It codes for CASSTTDSYEQYF.

This sequence joins TRBV19 and TRBJ2-7; 10 bases line up with TRBD1. From germline, CDR1 is LNHDA and CDR2 SQIVND (reference sequence). Trimming took 1 base from V and 1 from J; bases not matched to a gene: 1. The CDR3 totals 15 residues. The CDR3 is CASSIAGQGSYEQYF. CDR3 nucleotides: TGTGCCAGTAGTATAGCGGGACAGGGGTCCTACGAGCAGTACTTC.

This chain connects TRBV18 to TRBJ2-5; the D is unclear. The J call may be mistaken, given a closer DNA end match to TRBJ2-7. This CDR3 contains 13 residues. CDR1 is KGHSH and CDR2 is LQKENI in the germline V gene. The DNA for the CDR3 is TGTGCCAGCTCACCACTGGGCGTATACGAGCAGTACTTC. It is translated as CASSPLGVYEQYF.

V and J are TRBV13 and TRBJ1-1, with 7 bases that match TRBD1. With 3 bases clipped from V and 4 bases from J, the junction kept 8 bases outside the gene matches. Germline CDR1 and CDR2: PRHDT and FYEKMQ (reference sequence). This CDR3 has 15 amino acids. The CDR3 region is CASSLTGRFGTEAFF. In DNA form, the CDR3 reads TGTGCCAGCAGCTTGACAGGGAGGTTTGGCACTGAAGCTTTCTTT.

The chain uses TRBV28 and TRBJ1-5, with 8 bases fitting TRBD1. After removal of 5 bases from V and 0 bases from J, the junction contained 6 bases not matched to a gene. Germline assignment: CDR1 MDHEN and CDR2 SYDVKM. CDR3 size: 16 residues. In DNA, the CDR3 is TGTGCCAGCAGTACGATAGGACAGGGTAGCAATCAGCCCCAGCATTTT. This encodes CASSTIGQGSNQPQHF.

The J gene is TRBJ1-5, the V gene TRBV29-1; the match to TRBD1 covers 7 bases. CDR1 is SQVTM and CDR2 is ANQGSEA in the germline V gene. V trimming: 3 bases; J trimming: 6 bases; junction bases outside the gene matches: 11. CDR3 length equals 15 residues. DNA of the CDR3: TGCAGCGTTGAGGAGGGGGCTCCTGGGGGTCAGCCCCAGCATTTT. Protein sequence: CSVEEGAPGGQPQHF.

V gene TRBV7-2 combines with J gene TRBJ2-3, with 8 nucleotides matching TRBD2. Trimming took 1 base from V and 3 from J; bases not matched to a gene: 3. CDR3 size: 15 residues. Germline V lookup: CDR1 SGHTA, CDR2 FQGNSA. This CDR3 is CASSLVAGGTDTQYF. The CDR3 DNA reads TGTGCCAGCAGCTTAGTGGCGGGAGGTACAGATACGCAGTATTTT.

This chain joins TRBV28 and TRBJ2-7; D uncertain. V gave up 4 bases and J gave up 4 bases, with 20 bases separating them. CDR1 and CDR2 from the germline V gene are MDHEN and SYDVKM. CDR3 size: 16 residues. The CDR3 here is CASSSPRVGRSYEQYF. The CDR3 DNA reads as TGTGCCAGCAGTTCTCCCCGAGTAGGAAGGTCTTACGAGCAGTACTTC.

The chain has TRBV4-3 and TRBJ2-3; a weak D match, TRBD2 (5 bases). This CDR3 comprises 16 residues. V was trimmed by 0 bases and J by 2 bases, leaving 12 bases between them. Germline CDR1 is LGHNA and CDR2 is YSLEER. CDR3 in amino acids: CASSQDGGPATDTQYF. CDR3 nucleotides: TGCGCCAGCAGCCAAGATGGCGGGCCCGCCACAGATACGCAGTATTTT.

The V call is TRBV19, the J call TRBJ1-1; 7 nucleotides match TRBD1. This CDR3 spans 15 amino acids. Per germline, CDR1 LNHDA and CDR2 SQIVND (reference sequence). The junction had 5 bases not matched to a gene; V was cut back by 1 base and J by 3 bases. CDR3 DNA: TGTGCCAGTAGTATAGCTGAGGGGGCTTACACTGAAGCTTTCTTT. It specifies CASSIAEGAYTEAFF.

V usage is TRBV21-1 and J usage is TRBJ2-7; TRBD1 is the table's D call and was not checked against the DNA. TRBV21-1 is noted as a pseudogene. The CDR3 consists of 17 residues. The CDR3 coding sequence is TGTGCCAGCAGCGGCACTCGACGGGACAGGATGTATTACGAGCAGTACTTC. It encodes CASSGTRRDRMYYEQYF.

The chain recombines TRBV6-6 with TRBJ1-5; D may be TRBD1 (5 bases). This CDR3 has 13 residues. Trimming took 2 bases from V and 7 from J, leaving 9 bases between them. Looked up from germline, CDR1 is MNHNY and CDR2 is SVGAGI (reference sequence). The CDR3 nucleotides are TGTGCCAGCAGTTACAGGGGTGGCCAGCCCCAGCATTTT. Its translation: CASSYRGGQPQHF.

This clone showed up just once. V gene TRBV7-2 combines with J gene TRBJ2-5; TRBD2 matches 9 bases. This CDR3 is built from 17 residues. The J segment lost 5 bases and the V segment lost 6 bases, leaving 16 bases of the junction unmatched. Germline CDR1 and CDR2: SGHTA and FQGNSA. The chain's CDR3 is CASSRTTGTSIMETQYF. As DNA, the CDR3 is TGTGCCAGCAGTCGCACGACCGGGACTAGCATTATGGAGACCCAGTACTTC.

This clone was observed once. This sequence joins TRBV29-1 and TRBJ2-2; D is ambiguous. Germline V gene sequence: CDR1 SQVTM, CDR2 ANQGSEA. This CDR3 has 15 residues. V dropped 6 bases and J dropped 4 bases, with 18 bases sitting between them. The CDR3 nucleotides are TGCAGCGTCGTGGCGCCACCATCAAGCACCGGGGAGCTGTTTTTT. Residues: CSVVAPPSSTGELFF.

The rearrangement uses TRBV9 and TRBJ1-4; D is unresolved. Germline-derived CDR1 and CDR2 are SGDLS and YYNGEE. The CDR3 sequence is 14 residues long. Trimming removed 0 bases at V and 0 bases at J, with 3 bases between. The CDR3 spells CASSVGPTNEKLFF. The CDR3 DNA is TGTGCCAGCAGCGTAGGCCCAACTAATGAAAAACTGTTTTTT. The full variable domain, completed using reference TRBV9 and TRBJ1-4, is DSGVTQTPKHLITATGQRVTLRCSPRSGDLSVYWYQQSLDQGLQFLIQYYNGEERAKGNILERFSAQQFPDLHSELNLSSLELGDSALYFCASSVGPTNEKLFFGSGTQLSVL.

The chain carries TRBV5-1 and TRBJ2-3; TRBD2 aligns across 14 bases. The CDR3 contains 18 residues. The germline V gene has CDR1 SGHRS and CDR2 YFSETQ. The V and J ends lost 0 bases and 0 bases, in that order; junction bases with no gene match: 3. The CDR3 spells CASSLGGTSGGSTDTQYF. The CDR3 DNA sequence: TGCGCCAGCAGCTTGGGTGGGACTAGCGGGGGAAGCACAGATACGCAGTATTTT.

This chain links TRBV7-8 with TRBJ1-2; D may be TRBD1 (5 bases). The CDR3 loop spans 14 amino acids. The V end was cut by 3 bases, the J end by 3 bases, with 11 bases between. Germline V CDR1 and CDR2: SGHVS, FQNEAQ. CDR3 sequence reads: CASSFGGVDYGYTF. The CDR3, as DNA: TGTGCCAGCAGCTTCGGGGGGGTCGACTATGGCTACACCTTC. Supplemented by reference TRBV7-8 and TRBJ1-2, the full variable domain reads GAGVSQSPRYKVAKRGQDVALRCDPISGHVSLFWYQQALGQGPEFLTYFQNEAQLDKSGLPSDRFFAERPEGSVSTLKIQRTQQEDSAVYLCASSFGGVDYGYTFGSGTRLTVV.

Details on this clone: Compared with germline, one end of the junction differs, possibly owing to a read error. Different DNA sequences within this sample yield the same CDR3. In DNA form, the CDR3 reads TGCGCCATCCTAGGGGGGACAGATAATTCACCCCTCCATTTT. Protein: CAILGGTDNSPLHF. This chain uses TRBV23-1 with TRBJ1-6, with 7 bases matching TRBD1. TRBV23-1 has ORF status, its function being uncertain. The CDR3 is 14 residues long.